Listed below are T cell receptor beta chains from one sample, sequenced in a study of blood T cell repertoires in COVID-19. Data came from immunoSEQ multiplex PCR; TCRdb stores just in-frame clones and leaves some out. The sample lists almost 350,000 clones, approximately 89% occurring once. The sample consisted of peripheral blood. The receptors derive from a woman in her sixties with COVID-19, enrolled during active disease. Both conserved end residues are part of each CDR3. The D gene is left open where the match is weak. Clone size appears in some rows only: once, few, many, or a class for an expanded clone.

.,TRBV5-1,TRBD1,TRBJ2-7,CASSKGQALYEQYF,TGCGCCAGCAGCAAAGGACAGGCTCTCTACGAGCAGTACTTC
once,TRBV3-1/TRBV3-2,TRBD1,TRBJ1-1,CASTYDRANTEAFF,TGTGCCAGCACCTATGACAGGGCTAACACTGAAGCTTTCTTT
.,TRBV4-1,.,TRBJ2-6,CASSQVSPGVLTF,TGCGCCAGCAGCCAAGTCAGCCCGGGCGTCCTGACTTTC
.,TRBV2,TRBD1,TRBJ1-5,CASTGEGNQPQHF,TGTGCCAGTACAGGGGAAGGCAATCAGCCCCAGCATTTT
.,TRBV19,.,TRBJ2-2,CASSLIDSTGELFF,TGTGCCAGTAGTCTAATCGATTCCACCGGGGAGCTGTTTTTT
.,TRBV9,.,TRBJ2-1,CASSVRVAAYNEQFF,TGTGCCAGCAGCGTACGAGTAGCGGCCTACAATGAGCAGTTCTTC
.,TRBV5-5,TRBD1,TRBJ1-4,CASSLSGTGIGGEKLFF,TGTGCCAGCAGCTTGTCCGGGACAGGGATCGGGGGCGAAAAACTGTTTTTT
.,TRBV27,.,TRBJ2-4,CASSLFPGQGTIQYF,TGTGCCAGCAGTTTATTCCCGGGACAAGGTACCATTCAGTACTTC
.,TRBV10-3,.,TRBJ1-6,CAIRSQGNSPLHF,TGTGCCATCAGATCACAGGGAAATTCACCCCTCCACTTT
.,TRBV5-4,TRBD1,TRBJ1-1,CASTQQGARKDTEAFF,TGTGCCAGCACCCAACAGGGGGCGAGAAAGGACACTGAAGCTTTCTTT
.,TRBV6-5,.,TRBJ1-3,CAAAGLGPGNTIYF,TGTGCCGCAGCGGGATTGGGTCCTGGAAACACCATATATTTT
.,TRBV7-9,TRBD2,TRBJ2-3,CASSLGLAGPRTDTQYF,TGTGCCAGCAGCTTAGGGCTAGCGGGGCCCCGCACAGATACGCAGTATTTT
.,TRBV7-2,TRBD2,TRBJ2-4,CASSLSLAGGLVF,TGTGCCAGCAGCTTAAGTCTAGCGGGGGGCCTGGTCTTC
.,TRBV19,.,TRBJ1-5,CASSIDWAGNSNQPQHF,TGTGCCAGTAGTATAGATTGGGCAGGCAATAGCAATCAGCCCCAGCATTTT
.,TRBV5-4,TRBD2,TRBJ2-3,CASSSGTSGGRDTQYF,TGTGCCAGCAGCTCGGGGACTAGCGGGGGTAGGGATACGCAGTATTTT
.,TRBV3-1/TRBV3-2,.,TRBJ1-5,CASSQGLRGDQPQHF,TGTGCCAGCAGCCAAGGGTTACGGGGGGATCAGCCCCAGCATTTT
.,TRBV5-5,.,TRBJ1-1,CASSFSGNTEAFF,TGTGCCAGCAGCTTTTCGGGGAACACTGAAGCTTTCTTT
once,TRBV7-8,.,TRBJ2-2,CASSLGRVLIGELFF,TGTGCCAGCAGCTTAGGCAGGGTGTTGATCGGGGAGCTGTTTTTT
.,TRBV5-4,.,TRBJ2-7,CASSFDRSSYEQYF,TGTGCCAGCAGCTTTGACAGGAGCTCCTACGAGCAGTACTTC
.,TRBV14,TRBD1,TRBJ1-5,CASSVRDRDNQPQHF,TGTGCCAGCAGCGTCCGGGACAGGGACAATCAGCCCCAGCATTTT
once,TRBV28,TRBD1,TRBJ2-7,CASSRDSYEQYF,TGTGCCAGCAGTCGGGACAGTTACGAGCAGTACTTC
.,TRBV30,TRBD1,TRBJ1-5,CAWRRGQGPAQPQHF,TGTGCCTGGAGGAGGGGACAGGGACCTGCCCAGCCCCAGCATTTT
.,TRBV2,.,TRBJ2-3,CASRSGGDTQYF,TGTGCCAGCAGGTCCGGCGGAGATACGCAGTATTTT
.,TRBV3-1/TRBV3-2,.,TRBJ2-7,CASSQRGHSYEQYF,TGTGCCAGCAGCCAACGAGGACACTCCTACGAGCAGTACTTC
.,TRBV6-5,.,TRBJ1-2,CASSYDAQRGGGYTF,TGTGCCAGCAGTTACGATGCTCAGCGGGGAGGTGGCTACACCTTC
.,TRBV2,TRBD2,TRBJ2-3,CASSLPYGGAGDTQYF,TGTGCCAGCAGCCTTCCTTACGGGGGGGCCGGAGATACGCAGTATTTT
.,TRBV9,TRBD1,TRBJ2-6,CASSAPRTGISGANVLTF,TGTGCCAGCAGCGCTCCTCGGACAGGAATCTCTGGGGCCAACGTCCTGACTTTC
.,TRBV27,.,TRBJ1-2,CASSFDRRSSGLNYGYTF,TGTGCCAGCAGTTTCGACAGACGCTCAAGTGGCCTTAACTATGGCTACACCTTC
once,TRBV5-1,.,TRBJ1-3,CASSESVSGNTIYF,TGCGCCAGCAGCGAGTCCGTGTCTGGAAACACCATATATTTT
.,TRBV2,TRBD2,TRBJ2-3,CASLAGGTDTQYF,TGTGCCAGCCTAGCGGGGGGCACAGATACGCAGTATTTT
.,TRBV11-3,TRBD2,TRBJ2-1,CASSYSGTYNEQFF,TGTGCCAGCAGCTATAGCGGGACCTACAATGAGCAGTTCTTC
.,TRBV27,TRBD1,TRBJ1-2,CASSLRAGTVHGYTF,TGTGCCAGCAGTTTGCGGGCTGGGACAGTCCATGGCTACACCTTC
.,TRBV20-1,TRBD2,TRBJ2-3,CSARDLAAQYF,TGCAGTGCTAGAGACCTAGCGGCGCAGTATTTT
.,TRBV5-4,TRBD1,TRBJ1-4,CASSKDRGQGEKLFF,TGTGCCAGCAGCAAGGACAGGGGGCAAGGTGAAAAACTGTTTTTT
.,TRBV28,.,TRBJ1-5,CASLALAEPQHF,TGTGCCAGCCTCGCCCTGGCGGAGCCCCAGCATTTT
.,TRBV2,.,TRBJ2-7,CASSGQSSYEQYF,TGTGCCAGCAGTGGACAGAGCTCCTACGAGCAGTACTTC
once,TRBV11-2,.,TRBJ2-5,CASSPTRGLETQYF,TGTGCCAGCAGCCCGACGCGGGGGCTTGAGACCCAGTACTTC
once,TRBV30,TRBD1,TRBJ1-6,CAWTLDRSLYNSPLHF,TGTGCCTGGACCCTGGACAGGTCTCTGTATAATTCACCCCTCCACTTT
.,TRBV5-4,TRBD1,TRBJ2-7,CASSLVGQWTGGSYEQYF,TGTGCCAGCAGCTTGGTGGGTCAATGGACAGGGGGCTCCTACGAGCAGTACTTC
.,TRBV5-1,.,TRBJ2-3,CASSDRKTTDTQYF,TGCGCCAGCAGCGACAGAAAAACGACAGATACGCAGTATTTT
.,TRBV27,TRBD1,TRBJ1-6,CASSLTRIDRANSPLHF,TGTGCCAGCAGTTTAACTCGCATAGACAGGGCCAATTCACCCCTCCACTTT
.,TRBV20-1,.,TRBJ2-7,CSLQDYEQYF,TGCAGCCTGCAGGACTACGAGCAGTACTTC
.,TRBV3-1/TRBV3-2,TRBD1,TRBJ1-1,CASSVYRGSGMNTEAFF,TGTGCCAGCAGCGTCTACAGGGGGAGCGGTATGAACACTGAAGCTTTCTTT